This T cell receptor (beta chain) was retrieved from a study of cytomegalovirus exposure and HLA in healthy donors. Whole-study findings and limits: The classifier reportedly diagnosed cytomegalovirus status with high specificity and sensitivity. Sequencing likely generated an artifact that appeared as a cluster of highly shared sequence variants.

Comment on this clone: Its antigen is not identified.

PCR employed 60 Vbeta and 13 Jbeta primers. Repertoires were generated with immunoSEQ multiplex PCR, while TCRdb's copy carries only in-frame clones and drops some. Of about 92,000 clones in the sample, about 83% were seen once. The study sampled nominally healthy donors, though unrecorded immune exposures were likely. Sequenced: PBMCs. The sequence was obtained from a woman under 30 in good health and CMV-seropositive.

The CDR3 here is CASSPRDSAEKLFF. CDR3 DNA: TGTGCCAGCAGCCCCCGGGACAGCGCTGAAAAACTGTTTTTT. The chain joins TRBV7-8 to TRBJ1-4; 7 bases are shared with TRBD1. The CDR3 length is 14 residues. The germline gives CDR1 SGHVS, CDR2 FQNEAQ. With 5 bases clipped from V and 7 bases from J, the junction kept 7 bases outside the gene matches.